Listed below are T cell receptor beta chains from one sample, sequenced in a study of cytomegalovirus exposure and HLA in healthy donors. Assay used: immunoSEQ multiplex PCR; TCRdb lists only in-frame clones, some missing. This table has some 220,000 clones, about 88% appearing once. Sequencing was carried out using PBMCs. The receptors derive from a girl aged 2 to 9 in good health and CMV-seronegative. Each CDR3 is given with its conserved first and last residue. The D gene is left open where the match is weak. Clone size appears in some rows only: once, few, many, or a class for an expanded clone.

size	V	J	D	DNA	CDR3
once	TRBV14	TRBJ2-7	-	TGTGCCAGCAGCCGGGGGCGGGGGCACCACGAGCAGTACTTC	CASSRGRGHHEQYF
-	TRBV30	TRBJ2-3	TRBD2	TGTGCCTGGAGTCCAACCCTCGGGACTAGTCATACGCAGTATTTT	CAWSPTLGTSHTQYF
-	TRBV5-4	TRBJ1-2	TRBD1	TGTGCCAGCAGCCCGGGACAGGGAGACTATGGCTACACCTTC	CASSPGQGDYGYTF
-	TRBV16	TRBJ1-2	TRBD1	TGTGCCAGCAGCCAAGGACAGGGAGCCTATGGCTACACCTTC	CASSQGQGAYGYTF
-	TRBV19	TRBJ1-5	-	TGTGCCAGTAGTATTCGGGGGGACTCGAATCAGCCCCAGCATTTT	CASSIRGDSNQPQHF
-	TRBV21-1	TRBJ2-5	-	TGTGCCAGCAGCAAAGCAAAGGGGACTAGCGGGAGGATTGAGGGAAAGACCCAGTACTTC	CASSKAKGTSGRIEGKTQYF
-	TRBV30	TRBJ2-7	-	TGTGCCTGGAGCGCGACCGGGATTGAGCAGTACTTC	CAWSATGIEQYF
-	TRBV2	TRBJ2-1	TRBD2	TGTGCCAGCAAGACCCGCACTAGCGCGAATGAGCAGTTCTTC	CASKTRTSANEQFF
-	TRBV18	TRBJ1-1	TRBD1	TGTGCCAGCTCACCAAAGGGACAGGACACTGAAGCTTTCTTT	CASSPKGQDTEAFF
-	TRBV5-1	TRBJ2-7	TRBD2	TGCGCCAGCAGCCGGCTAGCGGGAGGTCCCTACGAGCAGTACTTC	CASSRLAGGPYEQYF